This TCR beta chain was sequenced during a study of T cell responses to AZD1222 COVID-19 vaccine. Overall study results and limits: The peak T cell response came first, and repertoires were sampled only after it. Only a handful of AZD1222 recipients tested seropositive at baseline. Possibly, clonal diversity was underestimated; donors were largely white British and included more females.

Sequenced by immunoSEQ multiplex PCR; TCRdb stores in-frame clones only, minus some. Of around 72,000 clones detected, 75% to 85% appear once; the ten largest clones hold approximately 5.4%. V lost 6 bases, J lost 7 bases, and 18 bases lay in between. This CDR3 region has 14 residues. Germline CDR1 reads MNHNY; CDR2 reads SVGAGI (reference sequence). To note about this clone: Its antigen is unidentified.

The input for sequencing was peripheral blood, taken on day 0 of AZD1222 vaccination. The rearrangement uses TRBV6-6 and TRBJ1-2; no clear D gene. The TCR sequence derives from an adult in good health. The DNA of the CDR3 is TGTGCCAGCAGCCTATCTCCCACACCGGCTGGCTACACCTTC. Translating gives CASSLSPTPAGYTF.